This TCR beta chain came from a study of T cells in tuberculosis. General study points: Selection depended on which cryopreserved specimens were available. Active tuberculosis TCR-alpha repertoires lay closer to GMM-specific TCRs than IGRA-negative controls, suggesting clonal expansion.

The CDR3 length is 13 residues. Per the germline V gene, CDR1 is SGHDN and CDR2 is FVKESK. Trimming took off 1 base at V and 5 bases at J, with 8 bases between the two ends. Some clones are missing from TCRdb's copy, which holds only in-frame ones; the method was immunoSEQ multiplex PCR. The sample yields about 30,000 clones, over 85% seen once. A note on this clone: Its antigen is still unknown.

The chain is built from TRBV14 and TRBJ1-1, with D hard to call. The source of this sequence is a donor aged 10-35 years with latent tuberculosis or without tuberculosis infection. Sequenced sample: PBMCs. CDR3 bases: TGTGCCAGCAGCCAAGCCGAGTGGACTGAAGCTTTCTTT. As protein: CASSQAEWTEAFF.